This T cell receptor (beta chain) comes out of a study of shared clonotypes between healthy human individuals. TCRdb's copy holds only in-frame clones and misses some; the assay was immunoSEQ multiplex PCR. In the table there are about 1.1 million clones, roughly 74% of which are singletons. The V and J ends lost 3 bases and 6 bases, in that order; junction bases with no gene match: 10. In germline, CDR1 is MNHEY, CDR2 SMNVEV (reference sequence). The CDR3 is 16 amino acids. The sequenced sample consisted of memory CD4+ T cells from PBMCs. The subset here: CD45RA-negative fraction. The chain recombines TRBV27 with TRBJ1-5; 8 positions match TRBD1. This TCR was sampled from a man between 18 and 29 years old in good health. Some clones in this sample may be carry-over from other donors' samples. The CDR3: CASSFSDRALSQPQHF. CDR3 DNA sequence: TGTGCCAGCAGTTTCTCGGACAGGGCCCTAAGTCAGCCCCAGCATTTT.